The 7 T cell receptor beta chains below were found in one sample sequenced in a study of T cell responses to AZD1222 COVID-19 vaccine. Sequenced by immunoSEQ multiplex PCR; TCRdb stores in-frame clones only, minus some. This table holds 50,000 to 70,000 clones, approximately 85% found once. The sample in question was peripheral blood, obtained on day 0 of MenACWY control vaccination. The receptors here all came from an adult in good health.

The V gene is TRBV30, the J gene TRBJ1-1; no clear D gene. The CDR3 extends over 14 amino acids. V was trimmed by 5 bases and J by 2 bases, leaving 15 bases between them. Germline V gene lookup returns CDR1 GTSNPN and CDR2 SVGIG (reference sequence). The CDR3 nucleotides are TGTGCCTGGCTCGTCAGCCAGCTTAACACTGAAGCTTTCTTT. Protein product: CAWLVSQLNTEAFF.

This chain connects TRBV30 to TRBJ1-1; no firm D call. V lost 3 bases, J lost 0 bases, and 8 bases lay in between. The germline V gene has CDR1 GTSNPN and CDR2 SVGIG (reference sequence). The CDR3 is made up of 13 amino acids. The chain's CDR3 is CAWRRVLNTEAFF. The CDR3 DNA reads TGTGCCTGGAGGAGGGTTTTGAACACTGAAGCTTTCTTT.

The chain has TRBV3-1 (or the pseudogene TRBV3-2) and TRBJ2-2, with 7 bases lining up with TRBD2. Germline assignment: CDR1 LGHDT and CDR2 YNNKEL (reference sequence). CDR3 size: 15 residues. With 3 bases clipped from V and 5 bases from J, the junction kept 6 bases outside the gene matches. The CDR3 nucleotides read TGTGCCAGCAGCCATTCTAGCGGTCATACCGGGGAGCTGTTTTTT. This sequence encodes CASSHSSGHTGELFF.

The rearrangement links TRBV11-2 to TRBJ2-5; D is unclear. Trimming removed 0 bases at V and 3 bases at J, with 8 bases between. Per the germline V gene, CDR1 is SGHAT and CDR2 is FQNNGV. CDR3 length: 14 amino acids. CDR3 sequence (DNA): TGTGCCAGCAGCTTAGATCGTCCGGAAGAGACCCAGTACTTC. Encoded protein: CASSLDRPEETQYF. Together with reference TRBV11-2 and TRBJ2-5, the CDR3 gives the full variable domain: EAGVAQSPRYKIIEKRQSVAFWCNPISGHATLYWYQQILGQGPKLLIQFQNNGVVDDSQLPKDRFSAERLKGVDSTLKIQPAKLEDSAVYLCASSLDRPEETQYFGPGTRLLVL.

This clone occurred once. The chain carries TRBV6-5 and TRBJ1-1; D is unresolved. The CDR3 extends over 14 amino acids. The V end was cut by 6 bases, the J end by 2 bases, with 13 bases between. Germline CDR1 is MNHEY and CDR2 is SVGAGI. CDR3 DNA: TGTGCCAGCAGCGTACCGGGATCCAACACTGAAGCTTTCTTT. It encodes CASSVPGSNTEAFF.

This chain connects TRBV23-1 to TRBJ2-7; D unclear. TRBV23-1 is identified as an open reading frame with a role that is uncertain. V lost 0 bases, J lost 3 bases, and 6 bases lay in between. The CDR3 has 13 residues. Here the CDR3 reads CASSQSKSYEQYF. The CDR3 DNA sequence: TGCGCCAGCAGTCAATCGAAGAGCTACGAGCAGTACTTC.

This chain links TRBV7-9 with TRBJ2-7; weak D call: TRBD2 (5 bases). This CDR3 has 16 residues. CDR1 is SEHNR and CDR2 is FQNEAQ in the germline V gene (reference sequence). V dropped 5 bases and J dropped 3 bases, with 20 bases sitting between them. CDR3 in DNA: TGTGCCAGCAGCCCAAGGACCCGGCATAGCGACTACGAGCAGTACTTC. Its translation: CASSPRTRHSDYEQYF.